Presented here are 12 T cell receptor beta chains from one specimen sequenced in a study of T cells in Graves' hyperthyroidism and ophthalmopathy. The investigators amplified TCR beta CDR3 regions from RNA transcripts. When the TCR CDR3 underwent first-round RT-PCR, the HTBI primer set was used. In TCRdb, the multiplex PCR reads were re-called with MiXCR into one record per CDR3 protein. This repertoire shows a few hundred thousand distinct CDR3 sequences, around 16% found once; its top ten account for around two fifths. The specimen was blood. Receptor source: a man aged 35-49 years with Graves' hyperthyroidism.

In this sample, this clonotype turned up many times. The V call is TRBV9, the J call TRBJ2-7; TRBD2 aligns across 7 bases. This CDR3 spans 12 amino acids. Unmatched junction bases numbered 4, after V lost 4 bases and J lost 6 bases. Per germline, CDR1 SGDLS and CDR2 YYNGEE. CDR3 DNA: TGTGCCAGCAGCCCGGGCGGGGGCGAGCAGTACTTC. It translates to CASSPGGGEQYF.

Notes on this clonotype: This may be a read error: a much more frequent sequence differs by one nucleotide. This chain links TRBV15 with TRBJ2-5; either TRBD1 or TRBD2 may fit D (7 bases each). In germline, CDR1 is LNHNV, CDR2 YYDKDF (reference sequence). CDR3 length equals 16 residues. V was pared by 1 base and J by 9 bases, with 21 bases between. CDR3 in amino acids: CATSRGGSPGGEAQYF. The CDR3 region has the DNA TGTGCCACCAGCAGAGGGGGGTCTCCAGGGGGGGAGGCCCAGTACTTC.

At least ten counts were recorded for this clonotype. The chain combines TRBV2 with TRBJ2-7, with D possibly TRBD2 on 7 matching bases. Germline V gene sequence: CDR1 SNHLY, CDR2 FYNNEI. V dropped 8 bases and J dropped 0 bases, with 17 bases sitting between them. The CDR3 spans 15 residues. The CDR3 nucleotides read TGTGCCAGCCGATGGGGGGGGCTGGGCTCCTACGAGCAGTACTTC. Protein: CASRWGGLGSYEQYF.

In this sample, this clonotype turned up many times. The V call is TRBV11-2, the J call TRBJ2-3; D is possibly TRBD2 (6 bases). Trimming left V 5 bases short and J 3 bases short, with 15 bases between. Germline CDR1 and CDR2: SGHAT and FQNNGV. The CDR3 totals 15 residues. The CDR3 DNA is TGTGCCAGCAGCCCCCTCAGGGCGGGGACAGATACGCAGTATTTT. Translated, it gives CASSPLRAGTDTQYF.

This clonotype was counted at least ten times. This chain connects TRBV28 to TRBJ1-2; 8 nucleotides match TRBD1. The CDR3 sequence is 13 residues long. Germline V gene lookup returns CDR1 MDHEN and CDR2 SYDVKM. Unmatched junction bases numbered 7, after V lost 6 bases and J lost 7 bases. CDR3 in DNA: TGTGCCAGCAGGCAGGACAGGGAGGGTGGCTACACCTTC. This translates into CASRQDREGGYTF.

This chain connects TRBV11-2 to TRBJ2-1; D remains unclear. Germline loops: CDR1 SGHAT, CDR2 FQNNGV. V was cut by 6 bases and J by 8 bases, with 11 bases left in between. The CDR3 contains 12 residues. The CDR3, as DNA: TGTGCCAGCAGTCACGGTAGCCATGAGCAGTTCTTC. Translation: CASSHGSHEQFF.

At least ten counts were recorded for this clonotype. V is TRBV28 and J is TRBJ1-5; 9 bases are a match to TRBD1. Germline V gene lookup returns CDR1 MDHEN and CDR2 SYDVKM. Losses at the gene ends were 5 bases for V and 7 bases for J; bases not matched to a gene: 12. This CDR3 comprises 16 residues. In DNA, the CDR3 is TGTGCCAGCAGTCGTTATACCGGGACAGGGAACCAGCCCCAGCATTTT. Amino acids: CASSRYTGTGNQPQHF.

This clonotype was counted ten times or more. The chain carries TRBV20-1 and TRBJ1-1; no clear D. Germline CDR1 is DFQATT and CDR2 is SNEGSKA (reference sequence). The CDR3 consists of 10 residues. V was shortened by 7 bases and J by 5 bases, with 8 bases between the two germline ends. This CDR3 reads CSVGITEAFF. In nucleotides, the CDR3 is TGCAGTGTGGGGATAACTGAAGCTTTCTTT.

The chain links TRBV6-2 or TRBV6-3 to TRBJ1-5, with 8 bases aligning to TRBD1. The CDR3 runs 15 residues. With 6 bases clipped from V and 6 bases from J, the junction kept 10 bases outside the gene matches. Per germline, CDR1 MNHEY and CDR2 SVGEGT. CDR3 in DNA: TGTGCCAGCAGCTCCGGGACAGGAAGGAGTCAGCCCCAGCATTTT. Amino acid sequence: CASSSGTGRSQPQHF.

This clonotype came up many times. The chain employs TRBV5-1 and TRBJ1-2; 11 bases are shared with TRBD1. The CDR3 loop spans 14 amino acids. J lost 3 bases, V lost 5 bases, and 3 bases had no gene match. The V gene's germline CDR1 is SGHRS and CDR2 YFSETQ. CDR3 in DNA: TGCGCCAGCAGTCCGGGACAGGGGGACTATGGCTACACCTTC. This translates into CASSPGQGDYGYTF.

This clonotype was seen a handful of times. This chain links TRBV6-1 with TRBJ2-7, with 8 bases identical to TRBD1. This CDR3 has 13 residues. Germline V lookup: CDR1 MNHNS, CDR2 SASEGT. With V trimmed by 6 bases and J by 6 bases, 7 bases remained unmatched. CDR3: CASRDPGQGEQYF. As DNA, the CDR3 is TGTGCCAGCAGGGACCCCGGACAGGGCGAGCAGTACTTC.

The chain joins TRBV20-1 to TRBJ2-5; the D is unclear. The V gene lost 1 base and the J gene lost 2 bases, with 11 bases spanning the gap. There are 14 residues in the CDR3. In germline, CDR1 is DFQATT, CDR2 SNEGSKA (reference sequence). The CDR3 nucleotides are TGCAGTGCTAGAGTTCAGGTATTGCAAGAGACCCAGTACTTC. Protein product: CSARVQVLQETQYF.